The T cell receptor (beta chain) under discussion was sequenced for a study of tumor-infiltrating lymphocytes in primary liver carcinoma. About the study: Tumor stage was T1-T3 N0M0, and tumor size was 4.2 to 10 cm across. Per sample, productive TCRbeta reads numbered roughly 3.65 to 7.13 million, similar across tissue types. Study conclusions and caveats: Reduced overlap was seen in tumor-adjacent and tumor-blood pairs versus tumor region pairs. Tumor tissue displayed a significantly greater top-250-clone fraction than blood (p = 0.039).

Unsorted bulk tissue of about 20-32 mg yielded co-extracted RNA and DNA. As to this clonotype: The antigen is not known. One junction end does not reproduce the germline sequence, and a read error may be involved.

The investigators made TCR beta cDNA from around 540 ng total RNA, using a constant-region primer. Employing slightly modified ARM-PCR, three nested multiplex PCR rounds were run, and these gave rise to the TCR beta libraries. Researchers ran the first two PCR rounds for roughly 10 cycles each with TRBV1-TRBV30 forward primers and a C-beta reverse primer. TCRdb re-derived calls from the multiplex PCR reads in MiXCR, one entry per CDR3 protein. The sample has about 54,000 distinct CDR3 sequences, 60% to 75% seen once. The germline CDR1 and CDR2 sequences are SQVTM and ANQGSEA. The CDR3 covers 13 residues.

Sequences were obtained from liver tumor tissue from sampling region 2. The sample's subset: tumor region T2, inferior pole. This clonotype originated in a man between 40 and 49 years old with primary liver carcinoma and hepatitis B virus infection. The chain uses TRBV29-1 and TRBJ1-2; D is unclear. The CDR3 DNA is TGCAGCGTTGAAGCACGAGGAGTTGGTGGCTGCACCTTC. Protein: CSVEARGVGGCTF.